A selection of T cell receptor beta chains follows, all from one sample in a study of blood T cells in healthy people across ages. Via MiXCR, TCRdb re-called the 5' RACE reads, giving one row per CDR3 protein. The data show over a million distinct CDR3 sequences, approximately 43% seen once. The sample was blood. These receptors were collected from a woman under 30 in good health. The CDR3 runs from the conserved cysteine through the conserved F or W. The D gene is left open where the match is weak. The size entry is marked missing in some rows and otherwise reads once, few, many or a size class.

D	V	J	size	CDR3	DNA
.	TRBV5-1	TRBJ1-1	few	CASSQRLGTEAFF	TGCGCCAGCAGCCAACGGTTGGGCACTGAAGCTTTCTTT
TRBD1	TRBV7-8	TRBJ2-5	few	CASRQTPPTGGFRETQYF	TGTGCCAGCAGGCAAACCCCCCCTACAGGGGGCTTTAGGGAGACCCAGTACTTC
.	TRBV6-5	TRBJ1-6	few	CASSYTARFSPLHF	TGTGCCAGCAGTTACACCGCTCGTTTTTCACCCCTCCACTTT
.	TRBV20-1	TRBJ2-7	.	CSARDSCEQYF	TGCAGTGCTCGTGACAGCTGCGAGCAGTACTTC
.	TRBV7-2	TRBJ2-7	.	CANRHLKGGAKQYF	TGTGCCAACAGACATCTCAAAGGGGGGGCAAAGCAGTACTTC
.	TRBV25-1	TRBJ1-5	.	CASSEPGSHQPQHF	TGTGCCAGCAGTGAACCCGGAAGCCATCAGCCCCAGCATTTT
.	TRBV7-8	TRBJ2-5	few	CASSQRTRYNEQYF	TGTGCCAGCAGCCAGAGGACCCGGTACAATGAGCAGTACTTC
.	TRBV5-6	TRBJ2-7	.	CASSLFIFYEQYF	TGTGCCAGCAGCTTGTTCATCTTCTACGAGCAGTACTTC
TRBD1	TRBV7-2	TRBJ1-3	.	CASSLWTGRNTIYF	TGTGCCAGCAGCCTCTGGACAGGAAGAAACACCATATATTTT
.	TRBV6-5	TRBJ1-2	few	CASTPGVNYGYTF	TGTGCCAGCACCCCCGGGGTAAACTATGGCTACACCTTC
.	TRBV6-5	TRBJ2-1	.	CASRASYNEQFF	TGTGCCAGCAGAGCCTCCTACAATGAGCAGTTCTTC
.	TRBV11-2	TRBJ1-1	.	CASSSEVRQMNTEAFF	TGTGCCAGCAGCTCGGAGGTGAGACAGATGAACACTGAAGCTTTCTTT
.	TRBV27	TRBJ2-1	.	CASSLSLGRRYNEQFF	TGTGCCAGCAGTTTAAGTTTGGGACGCCGCTACAATGAGCAGTTCTTC
TRBD2	TRBV3-1	TRBJ2-3	.	CASSQVASGVGDTQYF	TGTGCCAGCAGCCAAGTGGCTAGCGGGGTGGGAGATACGCAGTATTTT
.	TRBV7-9	TRBJ1-1	.	CASSPLDWVVLNTEAFF	TGTGCCAGCAGCCCTCTAGACTGGGTGGTGTTGAACACTGAAGCTTTCTTT
TRBD2	TRBV28	TRBJ2-3	.	CASNQRDSTDTQYF	TGTGCCAGCAACCAGCGGGACAGCACAGATACGCAGTATTTT
TRBD1	TRBV6-6	TRBJ2-5	.	CASSSPTGPHQETQYF	TGTGCCAGCAGTTCCCCGACAGGGCCTCACCAAGAGACCCAGTACTTC
.	TRBV7-9	TRBJ1-2	few	CASSARYGYTF	TGTGCCAGCAGCGCCCGTTATGGCTACACCTTC
TRBD2	TRBV20-1	TRBJ2-3	.	CSTIHKRGGRDTQYF	TGCAGTACCATTCATAAGCGGGGGGGCCGAGATACGCAGTATTTT
.	TRBV29-1	TRBJ2-3	.	CSVVALQVDTQYF	TGCAGCGTTGTGGCTTTACAGGTAGATACGCAGTATTTT
.	TRBV25-1	TRBJ1-1	.	CASSEWRTVNTEAFF	TGTGCCAGCAGTGAATGGAGGACAGTGAACACTGAAGCTTTCTTT
.	TRBV6-5	TRBJ1-6	.	CASRYLGSPLHF	TGTGCCAGCAGGTACCTCGGCTCACCCCTCCACTTT
TRBD2	TRBV3-1	TRBJ2-4	few	CASSTRGLVKNIQYF	TGTGCCAGCAGCACCCGCGGACTAGTTAAAAACATTCAGTACTTC
.	TRBV29-1	TRBJ2-7	few	CSVDGGYGYEQYF	TGCAGCGTTGATGGCGGATACGGCTACGAGCAGTACTTC
.	TRBV7-2	TRBJ1-2	many	CASSLGRTDYGYTF	TGTGCCAGCAGCTTAGGCCGGACAGACTATGGCTACACCTTC
.	TRBV7-2	TRBJ1-5	.	CASGRGTDQPQHF	TGTGCCAGCGGACGCGGGACGGATCAGCCCCAGCATTTT
.	TRBV20-1	TRBJ1-1	.	CSARATGIATEAFF	TGCAGTGCTAGAGCCACAGGGATCGCCACTGAAGCTTTCTTT
.	TRBV6-6	TRBJ1-3	.	CASSYGGGGNTIYF	TGTGCCAGCAGTTACGGTGGTGGTGGAAACACCATATATTTT
TRBD1	TRBV7-2	TRBJ1-5	few	CASSHGQGIAQPQHF	TGTGCCAGCAGCCACGGACAGGGAATCGCTCAGCCCCAGCATTTT
.	TRBV6-2/TRBV6-3	TRBJ1-5	once	CASSYVEQQPQHF	TGTGCCAGCAGTTACGTAGAACAGCAGCCCCAGCATTTT
.	TRBV6-5	TRBJ2-6	few	CASIQNRNSGANVLTF	TGTGCCAGCATCCAAAACAGAAACTCTGGGGCCAACGTCCTGACTTTC
TRBD2	TRBV9	TRBJ2-1	.	CAGSHRTSGRSNEQFF	TGTGCCGGCAGCCATCGGACTAGCGGGAGGAGCAATGAGCAGTTCTTC
.	TRBV29-1	TRBJ1-2	.	CSVDPWGYTF	TGCAGCGTGGACCCCTGGGGCTACACCTTC
TRBD2	TRBV3-1	TRBJ2-1	few	CASSQRGTRVNEQFF	TGTGCCAGCAGCCAGAGGGGGACTAGGGTCAATGAGCAGTTCTTC
.	TRBV11-2	TRBJ1-5	few	CASSLGGTLYSNQPQHF	TGTGCCAGCAGCTTAGGAGGGACACTGTATAGCAATCAGCCCCAGCATTTT
TRBD1	TRBV7-9	TRBJ1-2	.	CASSLGTGGLYGYTF	TGTGCCAGCAGCCTGGGGACAGGGGGTCTATATGGCTACACCTTC
TRBD2	TRBV5-6	TRBJ2-1	.	CASSPSGLAPYNEQFF	TGTGCCAGCAGTCCCTCTGGACTAGCTCCTTACAATGAGCAGTTCTTC
.	TRBV20-1	TRBJ1-1	.	CSAVRGAMNTEAFF	TGCAGTGCTGTCAGGGGAGCCATGAACACTGAAGCTTTCTTT
.	TRBV29-1	TRBJ1-1	.	CSGTTGNTEAFF	TGCAGCGGAACAACTGGTAACACTGAAGCTTTCTTT
.	TRBV5-1	TRBJ1-5	.	CASSPGLVYSNQPQHF	TGCGCCAGCAGCCCCGGATTGGTCTATAGCAATCAGCCCCAGCATTTT
.	TRBV11-2	TRBJ2-3	many	CASSLVGEDTQYF	TGTGCCAGCAGCTTAGTTGGGGAGGATACGCAGTATTTT
.	TRBV20-1	TRBJ1-2	few	CSATSVGQDGYTF	TGCAGTGCTACGTCCGTAGGGCAGGATGGCTACACCTTC
TRBD1	TRBV24-1	TRBJ2-7	few	CATSDSGQFSYEQYF	TGTGCCACCAGTGATTCGGGACAGTTTTCCTACGAGCAGTACTTC
.	TRBV7-9	TRBJ2-7	.	CASSWTALYEQYF	TGTGCCAGCAGCTGGACGGCCCTCTACGAGCAGTACTTC